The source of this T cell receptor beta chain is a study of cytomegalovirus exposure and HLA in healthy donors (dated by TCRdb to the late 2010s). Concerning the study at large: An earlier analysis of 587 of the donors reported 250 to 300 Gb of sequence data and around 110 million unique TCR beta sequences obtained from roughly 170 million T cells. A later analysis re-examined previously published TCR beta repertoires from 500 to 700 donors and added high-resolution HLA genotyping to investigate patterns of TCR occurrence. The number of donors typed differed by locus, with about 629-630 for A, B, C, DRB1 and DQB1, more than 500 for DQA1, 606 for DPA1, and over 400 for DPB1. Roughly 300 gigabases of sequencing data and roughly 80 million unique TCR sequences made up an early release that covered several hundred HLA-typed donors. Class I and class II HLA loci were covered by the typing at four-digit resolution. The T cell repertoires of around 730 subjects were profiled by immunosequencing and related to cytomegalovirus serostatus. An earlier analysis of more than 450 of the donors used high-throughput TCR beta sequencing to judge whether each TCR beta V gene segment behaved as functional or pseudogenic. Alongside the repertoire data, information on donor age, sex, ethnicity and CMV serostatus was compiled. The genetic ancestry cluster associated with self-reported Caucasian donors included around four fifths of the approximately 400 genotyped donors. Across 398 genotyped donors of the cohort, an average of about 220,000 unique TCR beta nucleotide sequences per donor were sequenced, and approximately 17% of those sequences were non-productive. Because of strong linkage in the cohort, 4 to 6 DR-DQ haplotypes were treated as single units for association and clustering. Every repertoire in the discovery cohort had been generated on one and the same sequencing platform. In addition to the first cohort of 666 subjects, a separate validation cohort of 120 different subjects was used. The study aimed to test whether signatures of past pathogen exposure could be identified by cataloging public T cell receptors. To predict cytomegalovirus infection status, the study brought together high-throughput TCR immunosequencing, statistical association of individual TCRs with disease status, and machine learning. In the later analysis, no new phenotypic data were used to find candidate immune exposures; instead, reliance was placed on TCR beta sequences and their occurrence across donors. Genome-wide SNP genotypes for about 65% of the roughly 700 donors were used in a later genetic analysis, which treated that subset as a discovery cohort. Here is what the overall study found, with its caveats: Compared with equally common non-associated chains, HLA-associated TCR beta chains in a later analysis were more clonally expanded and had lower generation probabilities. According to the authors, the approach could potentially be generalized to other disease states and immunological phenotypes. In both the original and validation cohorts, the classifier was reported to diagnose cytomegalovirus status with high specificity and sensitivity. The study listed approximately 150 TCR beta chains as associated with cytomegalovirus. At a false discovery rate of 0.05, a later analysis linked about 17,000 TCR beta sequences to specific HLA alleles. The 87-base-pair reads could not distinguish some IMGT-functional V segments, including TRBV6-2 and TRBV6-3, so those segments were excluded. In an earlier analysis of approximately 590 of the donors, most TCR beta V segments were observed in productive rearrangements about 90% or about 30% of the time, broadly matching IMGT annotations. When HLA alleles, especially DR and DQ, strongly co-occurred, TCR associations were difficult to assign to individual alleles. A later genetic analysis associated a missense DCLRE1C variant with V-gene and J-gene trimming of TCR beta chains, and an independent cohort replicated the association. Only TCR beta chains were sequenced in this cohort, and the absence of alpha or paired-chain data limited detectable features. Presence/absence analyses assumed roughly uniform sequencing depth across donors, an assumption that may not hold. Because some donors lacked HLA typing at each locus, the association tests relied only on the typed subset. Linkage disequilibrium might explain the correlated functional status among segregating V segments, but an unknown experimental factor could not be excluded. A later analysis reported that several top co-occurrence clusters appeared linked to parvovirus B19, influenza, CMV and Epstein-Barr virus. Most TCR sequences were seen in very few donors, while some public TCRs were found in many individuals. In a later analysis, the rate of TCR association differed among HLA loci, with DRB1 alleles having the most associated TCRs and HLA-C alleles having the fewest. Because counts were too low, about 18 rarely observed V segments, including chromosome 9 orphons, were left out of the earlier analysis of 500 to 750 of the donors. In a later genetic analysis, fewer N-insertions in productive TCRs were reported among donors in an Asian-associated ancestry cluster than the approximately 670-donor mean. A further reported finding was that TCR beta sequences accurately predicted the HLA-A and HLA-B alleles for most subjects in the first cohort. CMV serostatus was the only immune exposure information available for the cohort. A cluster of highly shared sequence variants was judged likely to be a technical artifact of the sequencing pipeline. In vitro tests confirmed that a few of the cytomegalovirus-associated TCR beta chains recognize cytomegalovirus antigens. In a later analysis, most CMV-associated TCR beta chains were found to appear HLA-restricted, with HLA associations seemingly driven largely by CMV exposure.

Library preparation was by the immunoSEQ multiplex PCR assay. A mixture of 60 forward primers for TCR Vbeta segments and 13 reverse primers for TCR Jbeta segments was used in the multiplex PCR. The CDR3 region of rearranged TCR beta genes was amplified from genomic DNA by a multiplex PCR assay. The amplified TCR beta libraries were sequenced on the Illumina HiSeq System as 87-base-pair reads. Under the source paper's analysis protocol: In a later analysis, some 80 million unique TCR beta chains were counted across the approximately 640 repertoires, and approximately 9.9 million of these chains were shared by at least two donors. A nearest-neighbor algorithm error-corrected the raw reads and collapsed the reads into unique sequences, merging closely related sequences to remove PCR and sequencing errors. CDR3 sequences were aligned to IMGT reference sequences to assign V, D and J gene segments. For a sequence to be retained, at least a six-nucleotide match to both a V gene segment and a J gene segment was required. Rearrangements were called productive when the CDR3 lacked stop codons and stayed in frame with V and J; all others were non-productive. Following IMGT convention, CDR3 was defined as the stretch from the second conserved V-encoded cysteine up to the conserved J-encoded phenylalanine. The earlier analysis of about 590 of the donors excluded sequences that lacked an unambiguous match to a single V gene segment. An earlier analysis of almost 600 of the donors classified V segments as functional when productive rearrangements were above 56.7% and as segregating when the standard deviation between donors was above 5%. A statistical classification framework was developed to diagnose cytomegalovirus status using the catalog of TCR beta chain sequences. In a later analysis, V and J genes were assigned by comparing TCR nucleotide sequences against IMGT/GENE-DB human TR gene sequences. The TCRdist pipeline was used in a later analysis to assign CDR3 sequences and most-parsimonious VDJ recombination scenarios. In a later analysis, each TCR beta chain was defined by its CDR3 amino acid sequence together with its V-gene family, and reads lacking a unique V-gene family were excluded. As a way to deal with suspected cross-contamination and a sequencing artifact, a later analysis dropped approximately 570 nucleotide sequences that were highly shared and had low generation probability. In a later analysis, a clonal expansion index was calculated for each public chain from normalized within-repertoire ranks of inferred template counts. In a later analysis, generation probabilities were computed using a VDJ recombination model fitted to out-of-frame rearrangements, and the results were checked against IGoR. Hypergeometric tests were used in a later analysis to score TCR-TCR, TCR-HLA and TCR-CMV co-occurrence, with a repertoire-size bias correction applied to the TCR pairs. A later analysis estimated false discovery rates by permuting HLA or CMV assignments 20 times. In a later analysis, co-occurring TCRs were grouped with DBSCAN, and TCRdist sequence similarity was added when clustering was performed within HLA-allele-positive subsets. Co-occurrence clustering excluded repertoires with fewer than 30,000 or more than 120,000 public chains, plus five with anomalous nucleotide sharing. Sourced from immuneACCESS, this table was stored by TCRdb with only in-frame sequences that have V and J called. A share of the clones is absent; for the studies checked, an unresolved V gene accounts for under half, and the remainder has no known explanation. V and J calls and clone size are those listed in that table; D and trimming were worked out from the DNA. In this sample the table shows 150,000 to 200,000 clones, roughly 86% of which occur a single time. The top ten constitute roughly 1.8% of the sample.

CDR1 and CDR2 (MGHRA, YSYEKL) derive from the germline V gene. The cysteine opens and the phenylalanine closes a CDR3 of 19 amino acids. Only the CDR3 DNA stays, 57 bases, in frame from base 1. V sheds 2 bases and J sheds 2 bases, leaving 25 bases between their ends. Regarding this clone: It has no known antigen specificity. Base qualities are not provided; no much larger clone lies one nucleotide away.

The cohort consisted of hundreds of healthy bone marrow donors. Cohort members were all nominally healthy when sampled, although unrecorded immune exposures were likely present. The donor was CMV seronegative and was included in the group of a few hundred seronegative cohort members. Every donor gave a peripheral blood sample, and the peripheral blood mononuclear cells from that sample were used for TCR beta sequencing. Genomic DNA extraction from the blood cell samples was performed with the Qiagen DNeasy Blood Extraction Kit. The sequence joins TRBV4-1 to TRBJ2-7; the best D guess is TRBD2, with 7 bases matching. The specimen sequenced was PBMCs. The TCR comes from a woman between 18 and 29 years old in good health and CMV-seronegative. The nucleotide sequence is TGCGCCAGCAGCCAACCGCTCGGGGGGTGGAGCGGGACACCCTACGAGCAGTACTTC. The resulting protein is CASSQPLGGWSGTPYEQYF.